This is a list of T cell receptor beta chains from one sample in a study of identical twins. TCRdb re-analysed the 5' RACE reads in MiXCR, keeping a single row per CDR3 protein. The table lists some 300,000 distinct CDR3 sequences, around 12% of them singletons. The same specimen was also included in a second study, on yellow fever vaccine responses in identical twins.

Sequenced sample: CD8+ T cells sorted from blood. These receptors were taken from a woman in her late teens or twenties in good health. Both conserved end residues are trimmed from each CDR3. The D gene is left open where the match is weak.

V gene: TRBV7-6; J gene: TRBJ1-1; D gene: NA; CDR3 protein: ASSPTGSHTEAF
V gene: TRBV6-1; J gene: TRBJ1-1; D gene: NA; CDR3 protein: ASSATVEAGEAF
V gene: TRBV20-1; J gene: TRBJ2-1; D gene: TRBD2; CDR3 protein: SATGGTYSYNEQF
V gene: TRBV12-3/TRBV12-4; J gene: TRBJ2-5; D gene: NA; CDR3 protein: ASSPRDSGETQY
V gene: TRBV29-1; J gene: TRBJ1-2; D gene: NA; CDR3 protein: SVEGQETSNYGYT
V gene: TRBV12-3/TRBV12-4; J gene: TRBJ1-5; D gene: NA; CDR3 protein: ASSLVGLDQPQH
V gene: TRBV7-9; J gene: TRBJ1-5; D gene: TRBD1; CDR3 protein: ASSLGQGAWH
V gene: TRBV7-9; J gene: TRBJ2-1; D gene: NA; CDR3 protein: ASRVNNEQF
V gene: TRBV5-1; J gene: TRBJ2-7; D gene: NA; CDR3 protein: ASSLEGVDEQY
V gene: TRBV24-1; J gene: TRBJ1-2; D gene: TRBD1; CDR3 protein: ATRDSKELYYGYT
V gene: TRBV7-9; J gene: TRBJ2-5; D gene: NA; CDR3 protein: ASSWAGVAIEETQY
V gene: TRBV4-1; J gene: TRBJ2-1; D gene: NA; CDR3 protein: ASSQGGWRDYNEQF
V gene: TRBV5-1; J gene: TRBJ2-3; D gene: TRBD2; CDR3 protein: ASSLGLLAATDTQY
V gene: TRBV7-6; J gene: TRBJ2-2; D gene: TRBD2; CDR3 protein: ASSLSGLAANTGELF
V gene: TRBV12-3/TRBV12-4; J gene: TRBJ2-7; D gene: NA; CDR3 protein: ASSPQDYYEQY
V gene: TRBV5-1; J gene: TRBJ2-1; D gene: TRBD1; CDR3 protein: ASSPGTGGEEDNEQF
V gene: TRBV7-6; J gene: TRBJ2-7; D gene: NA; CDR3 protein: ASSLATGSEQY
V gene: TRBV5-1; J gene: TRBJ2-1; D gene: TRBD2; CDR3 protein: ASSLDGLAGNEQF
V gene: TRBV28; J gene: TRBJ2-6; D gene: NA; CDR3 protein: ASSPAYISGANVLT
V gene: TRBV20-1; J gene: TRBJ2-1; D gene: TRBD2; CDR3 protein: SAPTSGGAQEQF